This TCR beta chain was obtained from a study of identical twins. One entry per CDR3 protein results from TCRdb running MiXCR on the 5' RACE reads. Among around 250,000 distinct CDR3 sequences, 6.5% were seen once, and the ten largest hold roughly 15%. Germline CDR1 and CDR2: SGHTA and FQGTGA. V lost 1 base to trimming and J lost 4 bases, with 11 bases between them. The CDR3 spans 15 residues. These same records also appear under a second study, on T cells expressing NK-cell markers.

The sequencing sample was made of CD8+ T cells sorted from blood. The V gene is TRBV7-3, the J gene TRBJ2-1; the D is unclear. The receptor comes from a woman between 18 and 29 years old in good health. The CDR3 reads CASSLIGAQYNEQFF. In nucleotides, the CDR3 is TGTGCCAGCAGCTTAATTGGCGCCCAATACAATGAGCAGTTCTTC.